This T cell receptor beta chain was sequenced for a study of control samples from healthy donors and cancer patients. Germline V CDR1 and CDR2: SGHDT, YYEEEE. V dropped 4 bases and J dropped 3 bases, with 19 bases sitting between them. The CDR3 length is 16 residues. Sequencing was performed with immunoSEQ multiplex PCR; in TCRdb, only in-frame clones are kept and a portion is missing. The table includes 120,000 or so clones, roughly 87% detected once. The chain recombines TRBV5-6 with TRBJ1-1; the D gene is possibly TRBD1 (6 bases). The TCR comes from a man younger than 30 in good health. The material sequenced was blood. Here the CDR3 reads CASSKPRGPRDTEAFF. The CDR3 coding sequence is TGTGCCAGCAGCAAGCCCCGGGGGCCTAGGGACACTGAAGCTTTCTTT. The whole variable domain, remainder taken from reference TRBV5-6 and TRBJ1-1, is DAGVTQSPTHLIKTRGQQVTLRCSPKSGHDTVSWYQQALGQGPQFIFQYYEEEERQRGNFPDRFSGHQFPNYSSELNVNALLLGDSALYLCASSKPRGPRDTEAFFGQGTRLTVV.